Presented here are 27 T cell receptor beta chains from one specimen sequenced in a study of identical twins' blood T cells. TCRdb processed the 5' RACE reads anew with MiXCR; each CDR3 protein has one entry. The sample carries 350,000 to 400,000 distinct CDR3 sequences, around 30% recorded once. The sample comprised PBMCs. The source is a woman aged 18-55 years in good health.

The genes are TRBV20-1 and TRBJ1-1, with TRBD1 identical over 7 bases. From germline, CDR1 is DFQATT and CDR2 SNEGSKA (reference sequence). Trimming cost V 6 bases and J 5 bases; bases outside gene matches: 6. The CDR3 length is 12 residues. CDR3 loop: CSARGPGTEAFF. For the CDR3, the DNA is TGCAGTGCGAGGGGGCCGGGAACTGAAGCTTTCTTT.

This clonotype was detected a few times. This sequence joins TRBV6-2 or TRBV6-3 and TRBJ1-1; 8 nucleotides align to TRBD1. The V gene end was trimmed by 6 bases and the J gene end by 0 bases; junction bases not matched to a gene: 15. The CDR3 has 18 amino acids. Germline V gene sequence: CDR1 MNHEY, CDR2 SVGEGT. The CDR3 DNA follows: TGTGCCAGCAGGTCTACCCCAGGGGGCCGTTCGATGAACACTGAAGCTTTCTTT. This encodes CASRSTPGGRSMNTEAFF.

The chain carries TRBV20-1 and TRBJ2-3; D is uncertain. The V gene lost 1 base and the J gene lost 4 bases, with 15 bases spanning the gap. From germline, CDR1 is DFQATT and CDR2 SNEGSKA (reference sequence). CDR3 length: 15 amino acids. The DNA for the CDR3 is TGCAGTGCTAGAGTTCCTAATCGAGGCGCAGATACGCAGTATTTT. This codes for CSARVPNRGADTQYF.

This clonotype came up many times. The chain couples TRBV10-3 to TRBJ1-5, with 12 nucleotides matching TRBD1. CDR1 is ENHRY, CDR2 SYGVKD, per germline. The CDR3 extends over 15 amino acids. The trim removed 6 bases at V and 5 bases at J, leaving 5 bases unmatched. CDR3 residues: CAIRSGTGGDQPQHF. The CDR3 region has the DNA TGTGCCATCAGGTCCGGGACAGGGGGCGATCAGCCCCAGCATTTT.

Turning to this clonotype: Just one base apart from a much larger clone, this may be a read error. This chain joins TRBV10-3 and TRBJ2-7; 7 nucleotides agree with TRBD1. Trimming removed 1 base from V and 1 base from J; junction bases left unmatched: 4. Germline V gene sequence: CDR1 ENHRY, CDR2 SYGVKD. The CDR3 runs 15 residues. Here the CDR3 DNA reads TGTGCCATCAGTGAGTGTAACAGGGGATCCTACGAGCAGTACTTC. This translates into CAISECNRGSYEQYF.

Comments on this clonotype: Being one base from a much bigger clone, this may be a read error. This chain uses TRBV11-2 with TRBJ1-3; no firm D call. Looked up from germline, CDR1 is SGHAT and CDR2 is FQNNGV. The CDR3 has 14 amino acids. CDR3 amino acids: CAGSHTVSGNTIYF. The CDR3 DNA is TGTGCCGGCAGCCATACAGTCTCTGGAAACACCATATATTTT.

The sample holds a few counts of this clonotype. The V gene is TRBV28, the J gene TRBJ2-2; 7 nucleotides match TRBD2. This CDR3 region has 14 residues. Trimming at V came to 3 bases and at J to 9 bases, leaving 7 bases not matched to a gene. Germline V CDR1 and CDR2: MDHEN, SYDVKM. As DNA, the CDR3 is TGTGCCAGCAGTTTGAAGGCGGGAGATCGGGAGCTGTTTTTT. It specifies CASSLKAGDRELFF.

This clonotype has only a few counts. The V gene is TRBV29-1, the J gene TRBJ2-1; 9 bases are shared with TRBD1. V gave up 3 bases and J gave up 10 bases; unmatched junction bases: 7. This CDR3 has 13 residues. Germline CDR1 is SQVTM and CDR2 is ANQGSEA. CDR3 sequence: CSVESGTGNEQFF. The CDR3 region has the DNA TGCAGCGTTGAGAGTGGGACAGGGAACGAGCAGTTCTTC.

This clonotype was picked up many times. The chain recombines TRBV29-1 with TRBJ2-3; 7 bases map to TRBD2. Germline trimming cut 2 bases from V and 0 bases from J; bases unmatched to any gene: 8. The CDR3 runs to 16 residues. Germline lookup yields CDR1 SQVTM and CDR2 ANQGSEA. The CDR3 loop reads CSVEKREGSSTDTQYF. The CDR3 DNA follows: TGCAGCGTTGAAAAGCGGGAAGGCTCTAGCACAGATACGCAGTATTTT.

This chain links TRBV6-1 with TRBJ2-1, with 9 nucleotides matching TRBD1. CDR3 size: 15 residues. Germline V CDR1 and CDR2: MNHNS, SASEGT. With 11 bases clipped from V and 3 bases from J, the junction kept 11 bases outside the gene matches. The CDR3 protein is CASPLTGGDYNEQFF. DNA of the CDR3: TGTGCCTCACCACTCACAGGGGGCGACTACAATGAGCAGTTCTTC.

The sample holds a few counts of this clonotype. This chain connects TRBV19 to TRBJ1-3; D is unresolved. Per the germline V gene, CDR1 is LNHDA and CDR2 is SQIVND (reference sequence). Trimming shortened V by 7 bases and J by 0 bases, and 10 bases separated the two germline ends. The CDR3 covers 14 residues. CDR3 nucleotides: TGTGCCAGTAAGGACCATTTCTCTGGAAACACCATATATTTT. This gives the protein CASKDHFSGNTIYF.

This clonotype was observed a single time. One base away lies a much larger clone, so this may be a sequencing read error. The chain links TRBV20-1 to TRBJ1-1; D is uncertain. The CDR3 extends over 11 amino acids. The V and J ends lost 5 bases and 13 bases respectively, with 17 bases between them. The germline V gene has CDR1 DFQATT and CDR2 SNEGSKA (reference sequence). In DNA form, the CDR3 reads TGCAGTGCTGCCGGGGTCGGTTCGAATTTCTTT. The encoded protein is CSAAGVGSNFF.

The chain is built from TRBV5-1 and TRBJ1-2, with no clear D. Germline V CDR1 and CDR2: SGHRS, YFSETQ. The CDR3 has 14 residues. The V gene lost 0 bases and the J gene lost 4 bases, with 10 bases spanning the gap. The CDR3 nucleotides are TGCGCCAGCAGCTTGGCCCCGACCCTCTATGGCTACACCTTC. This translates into CASSLAPTLYGYTF.

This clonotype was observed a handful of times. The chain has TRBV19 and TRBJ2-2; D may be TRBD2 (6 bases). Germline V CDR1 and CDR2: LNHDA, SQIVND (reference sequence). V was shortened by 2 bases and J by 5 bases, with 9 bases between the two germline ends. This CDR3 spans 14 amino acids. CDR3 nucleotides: TGTGCCAGTAGTATAAGGAGGGAGACCGGGGAGCTGTTTTTT. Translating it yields CASSIRRETGELFF. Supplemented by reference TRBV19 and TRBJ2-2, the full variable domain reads DGGITQSPKYLFRKEGQNVTLSCEQNLNHDAMYWYRQDPGQGLRLIYYSQIVNDFQKGDIAEGYSVSREKKESFPLTVTSAQKNPTAFYLCASSIRRETGELFFGEGSRLTVL.

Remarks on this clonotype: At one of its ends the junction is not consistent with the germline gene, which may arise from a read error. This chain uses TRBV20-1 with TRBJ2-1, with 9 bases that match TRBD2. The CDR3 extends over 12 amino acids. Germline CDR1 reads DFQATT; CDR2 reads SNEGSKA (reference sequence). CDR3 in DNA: TGCAGGCCCGGGACTAGCAGCAATGAGCGGTTCTTC. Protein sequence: CRPGTSSNERFF.

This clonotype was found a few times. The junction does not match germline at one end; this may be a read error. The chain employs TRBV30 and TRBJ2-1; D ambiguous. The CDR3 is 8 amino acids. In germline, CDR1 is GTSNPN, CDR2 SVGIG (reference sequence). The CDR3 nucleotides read TGTGCCTGGGGAGACTGGCTCTTC. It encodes CAWGDWLF.

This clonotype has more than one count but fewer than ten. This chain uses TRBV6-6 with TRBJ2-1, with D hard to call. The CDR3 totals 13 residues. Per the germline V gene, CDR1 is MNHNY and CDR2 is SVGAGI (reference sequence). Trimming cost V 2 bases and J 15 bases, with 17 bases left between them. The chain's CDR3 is CASSYDRRTKAFF. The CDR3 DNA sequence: TGTGCCAGCAGTTACGATCGTCGTACGAAGGCGTTCTTC.

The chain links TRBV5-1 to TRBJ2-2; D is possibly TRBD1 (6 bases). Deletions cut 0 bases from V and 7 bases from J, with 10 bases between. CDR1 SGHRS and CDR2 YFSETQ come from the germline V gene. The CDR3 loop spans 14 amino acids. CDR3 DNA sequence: TGCGCCAGCAGCTTGGTACAGGGAAACGGGGAGCTGTTTTTT. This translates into CASSLVQGNGELFF.

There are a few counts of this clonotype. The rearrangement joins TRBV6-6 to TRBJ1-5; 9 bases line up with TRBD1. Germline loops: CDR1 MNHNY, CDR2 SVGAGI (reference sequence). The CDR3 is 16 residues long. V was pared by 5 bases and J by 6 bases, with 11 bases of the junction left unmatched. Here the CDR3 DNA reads TGTGCCAGCAGTCAACCGGCAGGGACAGGGCGTCAGCCCCAGCATTTT. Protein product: CASSQPAGTGRQPQHF.

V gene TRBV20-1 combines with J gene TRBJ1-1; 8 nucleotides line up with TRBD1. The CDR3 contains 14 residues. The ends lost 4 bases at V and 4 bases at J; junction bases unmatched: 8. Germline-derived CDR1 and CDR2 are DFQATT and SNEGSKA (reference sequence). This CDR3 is CSATQSTGVTEAFF. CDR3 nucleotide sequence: TGCAGTGCTACACAATCGACAGGGGTCACTGAAGCTTTCTTT.

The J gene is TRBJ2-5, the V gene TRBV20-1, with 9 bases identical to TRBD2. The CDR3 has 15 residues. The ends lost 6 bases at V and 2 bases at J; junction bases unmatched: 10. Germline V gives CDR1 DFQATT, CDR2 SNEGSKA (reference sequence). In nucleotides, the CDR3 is TGCAGTGCAAAGGGGGCTAGCGGGGATCAAGAGACCCAGTACTTC. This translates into CSAKGASGDQETQYF.

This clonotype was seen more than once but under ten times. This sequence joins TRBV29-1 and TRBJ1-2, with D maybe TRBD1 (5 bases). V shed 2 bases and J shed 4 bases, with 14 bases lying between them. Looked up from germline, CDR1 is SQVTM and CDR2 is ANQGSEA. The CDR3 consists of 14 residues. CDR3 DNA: TGCAGCGTTGAACCTACAGGTGGAGCCTATGGCTACACCTTC. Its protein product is CSVEPTGGAYGYTF. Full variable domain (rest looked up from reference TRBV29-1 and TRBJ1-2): SAVISQKPSRDICQRGTSLTIQCQVDSQVTMMFWYRQQPGQSLTLIATANQGSEATYESGFVIDKFPISRPNLTFSTLTVSNMSPEDSSIYLCSVEPTGGAYGYTFGSGTRLTVV.

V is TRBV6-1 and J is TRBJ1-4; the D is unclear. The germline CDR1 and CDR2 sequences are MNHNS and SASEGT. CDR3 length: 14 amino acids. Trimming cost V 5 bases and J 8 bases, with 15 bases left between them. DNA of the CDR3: TGTGCCAGCAGTAGGGAAATAACGGAGGAAAAACTGTTTTTT. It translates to CASSREITEEKLFF.

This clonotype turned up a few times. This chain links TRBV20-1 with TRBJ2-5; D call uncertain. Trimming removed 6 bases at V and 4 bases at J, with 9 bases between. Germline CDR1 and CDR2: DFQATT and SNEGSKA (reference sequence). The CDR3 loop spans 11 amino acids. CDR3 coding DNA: TGCAGTGCATACAGTGTAGAGACCCAGTACTTC. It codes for CSAYSVETQYF.

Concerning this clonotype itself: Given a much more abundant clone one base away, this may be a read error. CDR3 DNA: TGTGCCAGCAGCAAAGGATTCATCCGGGGTTGCACAGATACGCAGTATTTT. Amino acids: CASSKGFIRGCTDTQYF. The genes are TRBV11-3 and TRBJ2-3, with D maybe TRBD2 (5 bases). CDR1 SGHNT and CDR2 YENEEA come from the germline V gene. This CDR3 has 17 residues. V was pared by 5 bases and J by 1 base, with 19 bases between. Filled out from reference TRBV11-3 and TRBJ2-3, the complete variable domain reads EAGVVQSPRYKIIEKKQPVAFWCNPISGHNTLYWYLQNLGQGPELLIRYENEEAVDDSQLPKDRFSAERLKGVDSTLKIQPAELGDSAVYLCASSKGFIRGCTDTQYFGPGTRLTVL.

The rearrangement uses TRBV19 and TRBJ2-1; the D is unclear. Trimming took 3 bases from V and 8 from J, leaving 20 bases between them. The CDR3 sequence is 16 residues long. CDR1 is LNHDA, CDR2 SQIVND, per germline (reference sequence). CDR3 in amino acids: CASSISPASPIHEQFF. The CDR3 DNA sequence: TGTGCCAGTAGTATTAGTCCGGCTTCTCCTATACATGAGCAGTTCTTC.

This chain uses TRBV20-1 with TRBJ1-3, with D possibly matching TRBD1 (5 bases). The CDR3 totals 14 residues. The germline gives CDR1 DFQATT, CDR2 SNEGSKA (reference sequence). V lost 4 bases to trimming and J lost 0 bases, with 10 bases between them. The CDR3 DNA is TGCAGTGCTACCGGACAAAGCTCTGGAAACACCATATATTTT. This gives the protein CSATGQSSGNTIYF.